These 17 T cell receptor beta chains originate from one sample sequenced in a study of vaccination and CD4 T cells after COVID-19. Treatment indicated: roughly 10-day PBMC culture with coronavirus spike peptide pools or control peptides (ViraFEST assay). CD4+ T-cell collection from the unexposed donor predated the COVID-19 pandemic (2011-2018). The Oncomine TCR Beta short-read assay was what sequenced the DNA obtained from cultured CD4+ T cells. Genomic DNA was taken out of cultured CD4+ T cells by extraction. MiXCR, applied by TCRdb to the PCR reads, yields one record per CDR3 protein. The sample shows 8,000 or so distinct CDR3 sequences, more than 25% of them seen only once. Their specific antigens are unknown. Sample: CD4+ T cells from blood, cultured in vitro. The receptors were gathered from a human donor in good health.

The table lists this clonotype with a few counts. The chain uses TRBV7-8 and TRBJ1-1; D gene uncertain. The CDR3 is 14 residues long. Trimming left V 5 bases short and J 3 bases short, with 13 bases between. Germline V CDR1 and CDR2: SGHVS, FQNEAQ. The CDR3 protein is CASSGGPGDTEAFF. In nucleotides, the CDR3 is TGTGCCAGCAGCGGAGGGCCTGGGGACACTGAAGCTTTCTTT.

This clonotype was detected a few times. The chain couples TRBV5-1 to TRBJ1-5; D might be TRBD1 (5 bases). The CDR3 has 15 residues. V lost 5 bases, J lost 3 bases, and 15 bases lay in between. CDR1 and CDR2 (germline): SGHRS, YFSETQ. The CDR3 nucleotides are TGCGCCAGCAGGGCAGGGTCCAACCACAATCAGCCCCAGCATTTT. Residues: CASRAGSNHNQPQHF.

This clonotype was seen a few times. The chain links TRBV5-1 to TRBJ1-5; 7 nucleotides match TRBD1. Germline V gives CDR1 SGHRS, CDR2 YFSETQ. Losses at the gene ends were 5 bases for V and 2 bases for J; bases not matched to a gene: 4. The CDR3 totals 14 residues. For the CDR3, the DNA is TGCGCCAGCAGTCCTGACAGGGGCAATCAGCCCCAGCATTTT. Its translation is CASSPDRGNQPQHF.

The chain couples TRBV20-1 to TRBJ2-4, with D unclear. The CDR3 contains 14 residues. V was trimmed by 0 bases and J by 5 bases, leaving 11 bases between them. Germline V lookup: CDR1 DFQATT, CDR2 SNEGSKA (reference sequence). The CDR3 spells CSARDPYSENIQYF. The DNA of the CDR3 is TGCAGTGCTAGAGATCCATACAGTGAAAACATTCAGTACTTC.

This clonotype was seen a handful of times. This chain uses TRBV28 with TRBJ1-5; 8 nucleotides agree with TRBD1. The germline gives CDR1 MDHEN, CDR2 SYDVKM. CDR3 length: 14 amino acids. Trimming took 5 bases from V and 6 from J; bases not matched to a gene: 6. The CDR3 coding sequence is TGTGCCAGCAGTCTACAGGGGGGGGGTCAGCCCCAGCATTTT. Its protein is CASSLQGGGQPQHF.

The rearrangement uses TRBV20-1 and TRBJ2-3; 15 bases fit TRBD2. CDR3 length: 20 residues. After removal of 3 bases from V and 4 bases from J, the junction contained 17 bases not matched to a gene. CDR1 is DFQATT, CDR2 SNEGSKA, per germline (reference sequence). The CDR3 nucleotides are TGCAGTGCTAGCCTCCCCCCCCGCTGGACTAGCGGGAGGGCCGCAGATACGCAGTATTTT. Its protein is CSASLPPRWTSGRAADTQYF.

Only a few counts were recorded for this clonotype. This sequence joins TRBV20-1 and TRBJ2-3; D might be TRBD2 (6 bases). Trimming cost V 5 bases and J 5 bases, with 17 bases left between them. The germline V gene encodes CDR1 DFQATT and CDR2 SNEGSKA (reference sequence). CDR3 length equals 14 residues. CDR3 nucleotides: TGCAGTGCTGACCAAGGCGGGATGGGAGATACGCAGTATTTT. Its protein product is CSADQGGMGDTQYF.

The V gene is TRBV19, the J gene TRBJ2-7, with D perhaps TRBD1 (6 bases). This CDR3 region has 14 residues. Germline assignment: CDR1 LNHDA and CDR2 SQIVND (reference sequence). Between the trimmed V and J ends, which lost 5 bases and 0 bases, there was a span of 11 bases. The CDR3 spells CASSPTGYSYEQYF. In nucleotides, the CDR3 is TGTGCCAGTAGTCCGACAGGATACTCCTACGAGCAGTACTTC.

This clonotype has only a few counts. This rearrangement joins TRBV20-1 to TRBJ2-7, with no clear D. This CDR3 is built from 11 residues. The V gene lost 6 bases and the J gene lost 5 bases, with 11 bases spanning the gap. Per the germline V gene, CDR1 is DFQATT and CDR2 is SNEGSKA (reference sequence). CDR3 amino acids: CSATTRDEQYF. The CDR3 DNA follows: TGCAGTGCCACGACCCGGGACGAGCAGTACTTC.

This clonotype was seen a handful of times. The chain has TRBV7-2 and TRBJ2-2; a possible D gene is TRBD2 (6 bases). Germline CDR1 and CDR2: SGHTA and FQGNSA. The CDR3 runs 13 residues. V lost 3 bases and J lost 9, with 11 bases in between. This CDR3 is CASSLAGTRELFF. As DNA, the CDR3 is TGTGCCAGCAGCTTGGCAGGGACTCGGGAGCTGTTTTTT.

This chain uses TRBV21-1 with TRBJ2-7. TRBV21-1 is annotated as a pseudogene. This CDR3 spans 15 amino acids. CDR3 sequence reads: CASSFQSLRSYEQYF. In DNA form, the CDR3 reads TGTGCCAGCAGCTTCCAAAGTCTCCGCTCCTACGAGCAGTACTTC.

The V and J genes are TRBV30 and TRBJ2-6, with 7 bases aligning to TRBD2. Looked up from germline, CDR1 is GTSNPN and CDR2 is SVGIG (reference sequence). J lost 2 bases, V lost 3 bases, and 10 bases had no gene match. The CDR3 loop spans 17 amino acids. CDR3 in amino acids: CAWRRGRARTGANVLTF. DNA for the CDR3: TGTGCCTGGAGGCGGGGGAGGGCCCGAACTGGGGCCAACGTCCTGACTTTC.

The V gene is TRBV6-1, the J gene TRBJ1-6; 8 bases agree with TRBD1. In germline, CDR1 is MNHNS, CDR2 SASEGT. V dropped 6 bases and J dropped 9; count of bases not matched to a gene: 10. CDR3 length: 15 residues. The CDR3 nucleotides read TGTGCCAGCAGAGACGGACAGGGTGAAGGTTCACCCCTCCACTTT. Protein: CASRDGQGEGSPLHF.

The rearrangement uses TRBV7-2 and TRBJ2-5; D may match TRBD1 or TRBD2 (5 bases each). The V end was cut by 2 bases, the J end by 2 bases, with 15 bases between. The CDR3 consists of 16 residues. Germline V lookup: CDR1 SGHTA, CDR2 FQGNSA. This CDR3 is CASSLRGVGSQETQYF. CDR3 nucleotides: TGTGCCAGCAGCTTAAGGGGAGTCGGGTCTCAAGAGACCCAGTACTTC.

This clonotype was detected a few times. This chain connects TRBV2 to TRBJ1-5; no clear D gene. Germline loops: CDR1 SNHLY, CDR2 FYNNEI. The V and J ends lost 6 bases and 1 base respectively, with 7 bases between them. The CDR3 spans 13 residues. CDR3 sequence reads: CASRGGSNQPQHF. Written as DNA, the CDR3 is TGTGCCAGCAGAGGTGGGAGCAATCAGCCCCAGCATTTT. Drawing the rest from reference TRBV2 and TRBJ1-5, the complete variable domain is EPEVTQTPSHQVTQMGQEVILRCVPISNHLYFYWYRQILGQKVEFLVSFYNNEISEKSEIFDDQFSVERPDGSNFTLKIRSTKLEDSAMYFCASRGGSNQPQHFGDGTRLSIL.

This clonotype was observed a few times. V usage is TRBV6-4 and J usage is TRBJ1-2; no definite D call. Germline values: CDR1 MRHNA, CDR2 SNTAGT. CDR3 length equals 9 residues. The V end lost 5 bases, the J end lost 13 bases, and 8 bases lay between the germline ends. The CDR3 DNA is TGTGCCAGCAGTATAGCCTCCACCTTC. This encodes CASSIASTF.

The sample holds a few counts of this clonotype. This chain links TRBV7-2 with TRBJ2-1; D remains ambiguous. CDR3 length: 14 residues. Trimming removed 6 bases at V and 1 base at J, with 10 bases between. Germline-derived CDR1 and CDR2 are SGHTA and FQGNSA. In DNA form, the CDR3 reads TGTGCCAGCAGAACGTTGAGGTCCTACAATGAGCAGTTCTTC. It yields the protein CASRTLRSYNEQFF.